These T cell receptor beta chains were read from a single sample in a study of blood T cells in healthy people across ages. TCRdb re-analysed the 5' RACE reads in MiXCR, keeping a single row per CDR3 protein. In the table there are more than 1,000,000 distinct CDR3 sequences, under 30% of which are singletons. These data also formed part of another study, on T cells of mothers and their children.

The sequenced sample was blood. These receptor sequences come from a girl aged 2 to 9 in good health. The CDR3 runs from the conserved cysteine through the conserved F or W. D genes are given only for firm matches. For some rows the clone size is stated as once, few or many, or as a class when expanded; others skip it.

TRBV9,.,TRBJ2-5,.,CASSPGHGKTQYF,TGTGCCAGCAGCCCGGGACATGGGAAGACCCAGTACTTC
TRBV7-3,.,TRBJ2-1,.,CASSAGQYNEQFF,TGTGCCAGCAGCGCGGGACAATACAATGAGCAGTTCTTC
TRBV2,few,TRBJ2-3,.,CASSGPEITYSTDTQYF,TGTGCCAGCAGTGGCCCTGAGATCACTTATAGCACAGATACGCAGTATTTT
TRBV20-1,.,TRBJ1-5,.,CSATYGGGYQPQHF,TGCAGTGCCACTTACGGGGGGGGGTATCAGCCCCAGCATTTT
TRBV4-1,few,TRBJ2-7,TRBD1,CASSQDRAGGLSEQYF,TGCGCCAGCAGCCAAGATAGGGCAGGGGGCCTCTCCGAGCAGTACTTC
TRBV2,.,TRBJ2-7,.,CASRIGAGLPYEQYF,TGTGCCAGCAGGATAGGGGCGGGCCTACCCTACGAGCAGTACTTC
TRBV6-4,.,TRBJ1-4,TRBD1,CASTGTVLIRVSEKLFF,TGTGCCAGCACCGGGACAGTACTCATTCGGGTTTCTGAAAAACTGTTTTTT
TRBV20-1,few,TRBJ2-5,.,CSARNDYVQETQYF,TGCAGTGCTAGAAACGACTACGTCCAAGAGACCCAGTACTTC
TRBV9,few,TRBJ2-2,.,CASSVETGYTGELFF,TGTGCCAGCAGCGTTGAGACAGGATACACCGGGGAGCTGTTTTTT
TRBV5-1,.,TRBJ2-5,TRBD2,CASRPGGPQETQYF,TGCGCCAGCAGGCCGGGAGGGCCCCAAGAGACCCAGTACTTC
TRBV24-1,.,TRBJ1-1,.,CATAEGGGSEAFF,TGTGCCACCGCCGAGGGCGGGGGCTCTGAGGCTTTCTTT
TRBV6-4,few,TRBJ2-1,TRBD2,CASSDWGLAGNEQFF,TGTGCCAGCAGTGACTGGGGGCTAGCGGGCAATGAGCAGTTCTTC
TRBV27,.,TRBJ1-5,.,CASSSRAPGQRSNQPQHF,TGTGCCAGCAGTTCCAGGGCTCCGGGACAAAGGAGCAATCAGCCCCAGCATTTT
TRBV6-6,few,TRBJ1-1,.,CASSYSSPNTEAFF,TGTGCCAGCAGTTACTCGAGCCCCAACACTGAAGCTTTCTTT
TRBV7-2,.,TRBJ2-5,.,CASTPWGANQETQYF,TGTGCCAGCACCCCTTGGGGGGCGAACCAAGAGACCCAGTACTTC
TRBV20-1,few,TRBJ2-5,.,CSARDRGETQYF,TGCAGTGCTAGGGACCGTGGAGAGACCCAGTACTTC
TRBV7-6,.,TRBJ1-3,.,CASSETGSGDTIYF,TGTGCCAGCAGCGAAACCGGGAGTGGAGACACCATATATTTT
TRBV6-2/TRBV6-3,few,TRBJ2-4,.,CASTTMRGYNGANQYF,TGTGCCAGCACAACGATGCGGGGTTACAACGGGGCAAATCAGTACTTC
TRBV29-1,few,TRBJ2-3,.,CSVERYSKDTQYF,TGCAGCGTTGAACGATATAGTAAGGATACGCAGTATTTT
TRBV5-1,few,TRBJ2-7,TRBD2,CASSLEAGKTYEQYF,TGCGCCAGCAGCTTGGAAGCGGGGAAGACCTACGAGCAGTACTTC
TRBV20-1,.,TRBJ2-7,.,CSAREGGYEQYF,TGCAGTGCTAGAGAGGGGGGATACGAGCAGTACTTC
TRBV7-9,.,TRBJ1-3,TRBD1,CASSFVNTGGSGNTIYF,TGTGCCAGCAGCTTCGTCAATACAGGGGGCTCTGGAAACACCATATATTTT
TRBV5-1,.,TRBJ1-1,.,CASSLDPALEAFF,TGCGCCAGCAGCTTGGACCCCGCTTTAGAAGCTTTCTTT
TRBV27,.,TRBJ1-1,.,CASSLVRANTEAFF,TGTGCCAGCAGTTTAGTCAGAGCGAACACTGAAGCTTTCTTT
TRBV4-1,once,TRBJ2-1,.,CASSQVGGVDEQFF,TGCGCCAGCAGCCAAGTCGGGGGCGTGGATGAGCAGTTCTTC
TRBV20-1,few,TRBJ2-2,.,CSARDRKQGLTGELFF,TGCAGTGCTAGAGACCGAAAACAGGGTCTTACCGGGGAGCTGTTTTTT
TRBV29-1,.,TRBJ2-7,.,CSVGKNMKGSYEQYF,TGCAGCGTGGGGAAAAATATGAAGGGCTCCTACGAGCAGTACTTC
TRBV13,.,TRBJ1-1,.,CASSALVGARSEAFF,TGTGCCAGCAGCGCCCTTGTTGGGGCGCGGAGTGAAGCTTTCTTT
TRBV9,.,TRBJ2-1,.,CASNFGDGGDEQSF,TGTGCCAGCAATTTCGGCGACGGTGGGGATGAGCAGTCCTTC
TRBV6-5,.,TRBJ1-2,.,CASSPLSARYGYTF,TGTGCCAGCAGTCCCCTGTCAGCACGCTATGGCTACACCTTC
TRBV5-1,.,TRBJ2-2,.,CASSLETLGTGELFF,TGCGCCAGCAGCTTGGAAACCTTAGGAACCGGGGAGCTGTTTTTT
TRBV20-1,many,TRBJ2-5,TRBD2,CSARATGLAGETQYF,TGCAGTGCCCGCGCGACTGGACTAGCAGGGGAGACCCAGTACTTC
TRBV6-5,.,TRBJ2-7,.,CASRETGTSIREQYF,TGTGCCAGCAGGGAGACAGGCACATCGATTAGGGAGCAGTACTTC
TRBV20-1,.,TRBJ1-5,.,CSARKKGFQPQHF,TGCAGTGCTAGGAAGAAGGGGTTTCAGCCCCAGCATTTT
TRBV27,.,TRBJ2-7,.,CASRTTGLTYEQYF,TGTGCCAGCAGAACCACAGGGTTGACCTACGAGCAGTACTTC
TRBV27,few,TRBJ2-7,.,CASRYGGEQYF,TGTGCCAGCAGGTACGGGGGAGAGCAGTACTTC
TRBV29-1,few,TRBJ1-4,.,CSVAWGLNEKLFF,TGCAGCGTTGCTTGGGGGCTCAATGAAAAACTGTTTTTT
TRBV5-1,.,TRBJ2-7,TRBD1,CASSGGQGVIYEQYF,TGCGCCAGCAGCGGAGGACAGGGGGTAATCTACGAGCAGTACTTC
TRBV10-3,.,TRBJ2-3,TRBD1,CAISRGTGVGTDTQYF,TGTGCCATCAGTCGTGGGACAGGTGTAGGCACAGATACGCAGTATTTT
TRBV10-3,.,TRBJ2-1,.,CAISEGQGTYNEQFF,TGTGCCATCAGTGAGGGGCAGGGGACCTACAATGAGCAGTTCTTC
TRBV7-8,.,TRBJ2-7,.,CASSLALPYEQYF,TGTGCCAGCAGCTTAGCGCTGCCGTACGAGCAGTACTTC
TRBV12-3/TRBV12-4,.,TRBJ2-1,TRBD1,CASSSGTGEDNEQFF,TGTGCCAGCAGTTCCGGGACAGGGGAGGACAATGAGCAGTTCTTC
TRBV4-3,few,TRBJ1-2,.,CASSQDRPGSYGYTF,TGCGCCAGCAGCCAAGATCGTCCGGGGAGCTATGGCTACACCTTC
TRBV12-3/TRBV12-4,few,TRBJ1-1,.,CASSLFLGNTEAFF,TGTGCCAGCAGTTTATTTTTGGGGAACACTGAAGCTTTCTTT
TRBV12-3/TRBV12-4,.,TRBJ2-1,.,CASKDDHYNEQFF,TGTGCCAGCAAGGACGACCACTACAATGAGCAGTTCTTC
TRBV20-1,.,TRBJ1-1,.,CSASPGLNTEAFF,TGCAGTGCTAGTCCTGGGTTGAACACTGAAGCTTTCTTT
TRBV29-1,.,TRBJ2-5,.,CSVGGGDRPEETQYF,TGCAGCGTTGGGGGAGGTGACAGACCAGAAGAGACCCAGTACTTC
TRBV25-1,.,TRBJ2-3,.,CASSQGHITDTQYF,TGTGCCAGCAGTCAGGGACATATCACAGATACGCAGTATTTT
TRBV18,few,TRBJ2-7,.,CASSPIFGDEQYF,TGTGCCAGCTCACCTATTTTCGGGGACGAGCAGTACTTC
TRBV6-2/TRBV6-3,.,TRBJ2-7,.,CASHRGDGEQYF,TGTGCCAGCCACCGCGGGGACGGCGAGCAGTACTTC
TRBV5-5,.,TRBJ1-1,.,CASSLAGGRTEAFF,TGTGCCAGCAGCTTGGCCGGGGGAAGGACTGAAGCTTTCTTT
TRBV20-1,.,TRBJ2-7,TRBD1,CSANDREKVHEQYF,TGCAGTGCAAACGACAGGGAGAAAGTCCACGAGCAGTACTTC
TRBV11-2,.,TRBJ1-4,.,CASSLDPWELFF,TGTGCCAGCAGCTTAGATCCCTGGGAACTGTTTTTT
TRBV28,few,TRBJ2-1,TRBD1,CASSLDARTGEQFF,TGTGCCAGCAGTTTAGACGCCCGGACAGGTGAGCAGTTCTTC
TRBV18,.,TRBJ1-2,.,CASSPDKIYGYTF,TGTGCCAGCTCACCCGACAAAATATATGGCTACACCTTC
TRBV7-8,.,TRBJ1-1,.,CASSSLEKSTEAFF,TGTGCCAGCAGCTCGCTTGAGAAGAGCACTGAAGCTTTCTTT